A single sample is the source of the 27 T cell receptor beta chains below, sequenced in a study of monozygotic twins with cystic fibrosis. Libraries were prepared by immunoSEQ multiplex PCR; TCRdb keeps only in-frame clonotypes and omits some of them. The table includes around 14,000 clones, 80% to 90% detected once. The source material was blood. The receptors derive from a boy aged 5 to 17 with cystic fibrosis.

This clone has only a few counts. The V and J genes are TRBV4-2 and TRBJ1-2; 10 bases agree with TRBD1. Germline V gives CDR1 LGHNA, CDR2 YNFKEQ. The ends lost 0 bases at V and 8 bases at J; junction bases unmatched: 6. The CDR3 is 15 residues long. The CDR3 nucleotides are TGTGCCAGCAGCCAAGAAGGGACAGGGGAGAGAGGCTACACCTTC. It translates to CASSQEGTGERGYTF.

This clone has just a few counts. This chain links TRBV2 with TRBJ2-5, with TRBD2 matching 10 bases. Germline CDR1 is SNHLY and CDR2 is FYNNEI. The CDR3 spans 14 residues. J lost 2 bases, V lost 7 bases, and 4 bases had no gene match. Here the CDR3 reads CASTGTSVQETQYF. The CDR3 DNA sequence: TGTGCCAGCACCGGGACTAGCGTACAAGAGACCCAGTACTTC. Variable domain in full (rest from reference TRBV2 and TRBJ2-5): EPEVTQTPSHQVTQMGQEVILRCVPISNHLYFYWYRQILGQKVEFLVSFYNNEISEKSEIFDDQFSVERPDGSNFTLKIRSTKLEDSAMYFCASTGTSVQETQYFGPGTRLLVL.

This clone occurred once. This chain joins TRBV27 and TRBJ1-2; 9 nucleotides match TRBD1. With V trimmed by 5 bases and J by 4 bases, 8 bases remained unmatched. Germline CDR1 is MNHEY and CDR2 is SMNVEV (reference sequence). CDR3 length: 15 residues. CDR3: CASSTLDRGPYGYTF. The CDR3 DNA reads TGTGCCAGCAGTACATTGGACAGGGGACCCTATGGCTACACCTTC.

This clone was detected only a few times. V usage is TRBV2 and J usage is TRBJ1-5, with D possibly being TRBD1 (5 bases). V was trimmed by 3 bases and J by 4 bases, leaving 10 bases between them. CDR3 size: 14 residues. Germline assignment: CDR1 SNHLY and CDR2 FYNNEI. CDR3 DNA sequence: TGTGCCAGCAGTGAGTCAGGGAGGAATCAGCCCCAGCATTTT. It translates to CASSESGRNQPQHF. Together with reference TRBV2 and TRBJ1-5, the CDR3 gives the full variable domain: EPEVTQTPSHQVTQMGQEVILRCVPISNHLYFYWYRQILGQKVEFLVSFYNNEISEKSEIFDDQFSVERPDGSNFTLKIRSTKLEDSAMYFCASSESGRNQPQHFGDGTRLSIL.

This chain joins TRBV28 and TRBJ1-2; D gene unclear. V lost 10 bases, J lost 2 bases, and 14 bases lay in between. From germline, CDR1 is MDHEN and CDR2 SYDVKM. The CDR3 has 13 residues. The DNA for the CDR3 is TGTGCCACCTATACAGTGGAGAACTATGGCTACACCTTC. Its protein is CATYTVENYGYTF.

The genes are TRBV19 and TRBJ2-1; 9 bases map to TRBD2. The CDR3 is made up of 15 amino acids. In germline, CDR1 is LNHDA, CDR2 SQIVND (reference sequence). J lost 4 bases, V lost 9 bases, and 10 bases had no gene match. The CDR3 DNA reads TGTGCCAGCCGGGGGACTAGCTATCTTTACAATGAGCAGTTCTTC. This encodes CASRGTSYLYNEQFF.

The gene calls are TRBV18 and TRBJ1-1; the match to TRBD1 covers 10 bases. CDR1 is KGHSH and CDR2 is LQKENI in the germline V gene. The J segment lost 1 base and the V segment lost 3 bases, leaving 2 bases of the junction unmatched. The CDR3 spans 15 residues. The CDR3 spells CASSPRDRGNTEAFF. Here the CDR3 DNA reads TGTGCCAGCTCACCGAGGGACAGGGGGAACACTGAAGCTTTCTTT.

V usage is TRBV15 and J usage is TRBJ2-1; D not resolved. The CDR3 sequence is 12 residues long. Germline values: CDR1 LNHNV, CDR2 YYDKDF (reference sequence). V dropped 3 bases and J dropped 6 bases, with 6 bases sitting between them. CDR3 in DNA: TGTGCCACCAGCAGGGACCCCAATGAGCAGTTCTTC. It translates to CATSRDPNEQFF.

The CDR3 protein is CSQRGNTEAFF. Written as DNA, the CDR3 is TGCAGTCAAAGGGGGAACACTGAAGCTTTCTTT. The J gene is TRBJ1-1, the V gene TRBV20-1; D may be TRBD1 (5 bases). This CDR3 comprises 11 residues. CDR1 DFQATT and CDR2 SNEGSKA come from the germline V gene (reference sequence). Trimming stripped 8 bases from V and 1 base from J, with 8 bases between.

The chain links TRBV13 to TRBJ2-7; 7 bases are a match to TRBD1. V lost 5 bases to trimming and J lost 2 bases; unmatched junction nucleotides: 3. In germline, CDR1 is PRHDT, CDR2 FYEKMQ (reference sequence). There are 13 residues in the CDR3. The chain's CDR3 is CASSTGTAYEQYF. CDR3 nucleotide sequence: TGTGCCAGCAGCACCGGGACAGCCTACGAGCAGTACTTC. The full variable domain, rest sourced from reference TRBV13 and TRBJ2-7, is AAGVIQSPRHLIKEKRETATLKCYPIPRHDTVYWYQQGPGQDPQFLISFYEKMQSDKGSIPDRFSAQQFSDYHSELNMSSLELGDSALYFCASSTGTAYEQYFGPGTRLTVT.

The chain links TRBV6-5 to TRBJ2-7; 8 nucleotides match TRBD1. The CDR3 runs 14 residues. Germline trimming cut 4 bases from V and 6 bases from J; bases unmatched to any gene: 8. CDR1 and CDR2 from the germline V gene are MNHEY and SVGAGI. The CDR3 nucleotides read TGTGCCAGCAGTTGGGGGACAGGCGGTAGCGAGCAGTACTTC. Translating gives CASSWGTGGSEQYF.

This clone was recorded only once. This chain links TRBV10-3 with TRBJ2-5, with D tentatively TRBD2 (6 bases). The CDR3 contains 13 residues. V shed 6 bases and J shed 5 bases, with 13 bases lying between them. Germline V gene lookup returns CDR1 ENHRY and CDR2 SYGVKD. CDR3 loop: CAISSGETETQYF. The CDR3 nucleotides are TGTGCCATCAGCTCGGGAGAGACGGAGACCCAGTACTTC.

This chain connects TRBV11-2 to TRBJ2-1; no clear D. V gave up 1 base and J gave up 1 base, with 11 bases separating them. The CDR3 loop spans 16 amino acids. Per the germline V gene, CDR1 is SGHAT and CDR2 is FQNNGV. The CDR3 here is CASSLGYRISYNEQFF. CDR3 sequence (DNA): TGTGCCAGCAGCTTAGGTTACCGGATTTCCTACAATGAGCAGTTCTTC.

The rearrangement joins TRBV5-8 to TRBJ2-7; D possibly corresponds to TRBD2 (5 bases). Trimming shortened V by 2 bases and J by 0 bases, and 12 bases separated the two germline ends. The CDR3 sequence is 15 residues long. The germline CDR1 and CDR2 sequences are SGHTS and YDEGEE. Here the CDR3 reads CASSLYSGSSYEQYF. The CDR3 bases are TGTGCCAGCAGCTTATACAGCGGAAGCTCCTACGAGCAGTACTTC.

The chain uses TRBV7-9 and TRBJ2-1; TRBD2 matches 7 bases. J was trimmed by 14 bases and V by 1 base; bases with no gene match: 8. The CDR3 length is 13 residues. Per the germline V gene, CDR1 is SEHNR and CDR2 is FQNEAQ (reference sequence). The CDR3 DNA follows: TGTGCCAGCAGCTTAGGCTCAGGACTAGAAGAGTTCTTC. This encodes CASSLGSGLEEFF. The complete variable domain, with remaining parts taken from reference TRBV7-9 and TRBJ2-1, reads DTGVSQNPRHKITKRGQNVTFRCDPISEHNRLYWYRQTLGQGPEFLTYFQNEAQLEKSRLLSDRFSAERPKGSFSTLEIQRTEQGDSAMYLCASSLGSGLEEFFGPGTRLTVL.

CDR3 amino acids: CASTPKGLANTGELFF. CDR3 in DNA: TGTGCCAGCACCCCCAAAGGACTAGCGAACACCGGGGAGCTGTTTTTT. The chain is built from TRBV27 and TRBJ2-2; 7 bases map to TRBD2. This CDR3 is built from 16 residues. The germline V gene encodes CDR1 MNHEY and CDR2 SMNVEV (reference sequence). Unmatched junction bases numbered 8, after V lost 7 bases and J lost 0 bases.

The chain has TRBV19 and TRBJ1-1, with D possibly matching TRBD1 (6 bases). Germline loops: CDR1 LNHDA, CDR2 SQIVND (reference sequence). The CDR3 runs to 19 residues. Trimming cost V 0 bases and J 1 base, with 21 bases left between them. The CDR3 is CASSIDPFSGTTWNTEAFF. CDR3 bases: TGTGCCAGTAGTATAGATCCCTTTTCCGGGACAACGTGGAACACTGAAGCTTTCTTT.

The chain is built from TRBV6-5 and TRBJ2-5; D assignment may be TRBD1 or TRBD2 (5 bases each). Trimming pared 2 bases from V and 0 bases from J, leaving 10 bases between. This CDR3 has 15 residues. Germline V gives CDR1 MNHEY, CDR2 SVGAGI. The CDR3 region is CASSYGGIYQETQYF. Written as DNA, the CDR3 is TGTGCCAGCAGTTACGGGGGAATCTACCAAGAGACCCAGTACTTC.

The chain joins TRBV10-3 to TRBJ2-5; the match to TRBD2 covers 9 bases. The J segment lost 2 bases and the V segment lost 7 bases, leaving 8 bases of the junction unmatched. The CDR3 covers 15 residues. From germline, CDR1 is ENHRY and CDR2 SYGVKD. The CDR3 DNA sequence: TGTGCCATCAAAGGTGCGGGGGGGTCACAAGAGACCCAGTACTTC. It yields the protein CAIKGAGGSQETQYF.

The gene calls are TRBV7-6 and TRBJ1-1; D ambiguous. V was clipped by 5 bases and J by 3 bases, with 10 bases between them. The CDR3 has 13 amino acids. From germline, CDR1 is SGHVS and CDR2 FNYEAQ. DNA for the CDR3: TGTGCCAGCAGCCATTGGTTTGACACTGAAGCTTTCTTT. Translated: CASSHWFDTEAFF.

This chain connects TRBV2 to TRBJ1-2; maybe TRBD1 (6 bases). This CDR3 contains 12 residues. In germline, CDR1 is SNHLY, CDR2 FYNNEI. V lost 10 bases and J 4 bases, leaving 13 bases between the germline ends. CDR3 region: CATGGLSYGYTF. CDR3 in DNA: TGTGCCACTGGGGGCCTCTCCTATGGCTACACCTTC.

The chain links TRBV19 to TRBJ1-2; no clear D. Per the germline V gene, CDR1 is LNHDA and CDR2 is SQIVND (reference sequence). The CDR3 consists of 16 residues. Trimming removed 8 bases from V and 4 bases from J, with 23 bases in between. CDR3 sequence (DNA): TGTGCCAGTCTAGACCCCCAAACCTCGAACGTCTATGGCTACACCTTC. Amino acid sequence: CASLDPQTSNVYGYTF.

The chain uses TRBV18 and TRBJ1-4; D gene uncertain. V was trimmed by 5 bases and J by 0 bases, leaving 10 bases between them. The CDR3 sequence is 15 residues long. Germline V gene sequence: CDR1 KGHSH, CDR2 LQKENI. In DNA form, the CDR3 reads TGTGCCAGCTCAGGAGGTGGTGCAACTAATGAAAAACTGTTTTTT. It translates to CASSGGGATNEKLFF.

The chain joins TRBV29-1 to TRBJ2-1; TRBD1 aligns across 7 bases. Germline V gene lookup returns CDR1 SQVTM and CDR2 ANQGSEA. The trim removed 4 bases at V and 8 bases at J, leaving 5 bases unmatched. CDR3 length: 12 amino acids. The CDR3 bases are TGCAGCGTTGCCGACAGGGCCCATGAGCAGTTCTTC. It is translated as CSVADRAHEQFF.

V usage is TRBV30 and J usage is TRBJ1-6; the match to TRBD1 covers 9 bases. This CDR3 is built from 13 residues. The ends lost 3 bases at V and 8 bases at J; junction bases unmatched: 2. Germline V gene data show CDR1 as GTSNPN and CDR2 as SVGIG (reference sequence). The CDR3 sequence: CAWRRQGDSPLHF. CDR3 nucleotides: TGTGCCTGGAGAAGACAGGGGGATTCACCCCTCCACTTT. Combining the CDR3 with reference TRBV30 and TRBJ1-6 gives the whole variable domain SQTIHQWPATLVQPVGSPLSLECTVEGTSNPNLYWYRQAAGRGLQLLFYSVGIGQISSEVPQNLSASRPQDRQFILSSKKLLLSDSGFYLCAWRRQGDSPLHFGNGTRLTVT.

The rearrangement links TRBV7-9 to TRBJ2-7; 9 bases are a match to TRBD1. CDR3 length: 13 amino acids. V shed 9 bases, J shed 2 bases, and the junction held 5 bases outside the gene matches. Germline CDR1 SEHNR, CDR2 FQNEAQ (reference sequence). The CDR3: CASADRGPYEQYF. CDR3 nucleotides: TGTGCCAGTGCGGACAGGGGCCCCTACGAGCAGTACTTC.

CDR3 residues: CASSLDRGRELFF. The DNA of the CDR3 is TGTGCCAGCAGCCTAGACAGGGGTCGGGAGCTGTTTTTT. This chain links TRBV5-4 with TRBJ2-2; TRBD1 agrees at 8 bases. The CDR3 is 13 residues long. Unmatched junction bases numbered 5, after V lost 4 bases and J lost 9 bases. Germline CDR1 SGHNT, CDR2 YYREEE (reference sequence).